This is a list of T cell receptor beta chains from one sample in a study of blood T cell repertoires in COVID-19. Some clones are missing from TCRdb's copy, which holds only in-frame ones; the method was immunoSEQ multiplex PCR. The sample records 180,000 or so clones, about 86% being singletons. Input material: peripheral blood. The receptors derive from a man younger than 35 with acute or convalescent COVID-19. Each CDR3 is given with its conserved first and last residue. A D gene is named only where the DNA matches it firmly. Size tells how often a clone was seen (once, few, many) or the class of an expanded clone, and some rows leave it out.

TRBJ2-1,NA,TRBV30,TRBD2,TGTGCCTGGAATGCGGCGGGGGGATACAATGAGCAGTTCTTC,CAWNAAGGYNEQFF
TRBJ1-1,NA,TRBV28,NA,TGTGCCAGCAGTTCCCCGAGGGAATTAGTGAACACTGAAGCTTTCTTT,CASSSPRELVNTEAFF
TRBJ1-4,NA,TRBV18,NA,TGTGCCAGCTCACCTGTTAAACAGACTAATGAAAAACTGTTTTTT,CASSPVKQTNEKLFF
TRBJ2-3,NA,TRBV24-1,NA,TGTGCCACCAGCCCCCGTCCAGGAACTAGCACAGATACGCAGTATTTT,CATSPRPGTSTDTQYF
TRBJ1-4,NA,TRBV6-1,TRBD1,TGTGCCAGCAGTGAAGCCGGGACAGGGGGCGAAAAACTGTTTTTT,CASSEAGTGGEKLFF
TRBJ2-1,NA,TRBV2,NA,TGTGCCAGCAGTGAACGAGGGGGAGTGGGCAATGAGCAGTTCTTC,CASSERGGVGNEQFF
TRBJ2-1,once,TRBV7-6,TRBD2,TGTGCCAGCAGCTTAGGGTTAGCGGGACTACTTAACTACAATGAGCAGTTCTTC,CASSLGLAGLLNYNEQFF
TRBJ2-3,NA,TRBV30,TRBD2,TGTGCCTGGACCTCCGGGACTAGCATCAGCACAGATACGCAGTATTTT,CAWTSGTSISTDTQYF
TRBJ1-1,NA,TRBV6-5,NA,TGTGCCAGCAGTTACAGGGGAAACACTGAAGCTTTCTTT,CASSYRGNTEAFF
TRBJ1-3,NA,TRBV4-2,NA,TGTGCCAGCAGCCCACACTTCGGGCAGGGAGGAAACACCATATATTTT,CASSPHFGQGGNTIYF
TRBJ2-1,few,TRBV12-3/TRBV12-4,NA,TGTGCCAGCAGTTCTTACAATGAGCAGTTCTTC,CASSSYNEQFF
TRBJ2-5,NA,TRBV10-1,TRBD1,TGCGCCAGCAGTGCGGACAGGGCTTTGTTAGAGACCCAGTACTTC,CASSADRALLETQYF
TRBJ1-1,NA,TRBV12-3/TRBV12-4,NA,TGTGCCAGCAGTTTAAGGGGCACTGAAGCTTTCTTT,CASSLRGTEAFF
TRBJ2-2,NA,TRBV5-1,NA,TGCGCCAGCAGGGCTGAGGCCGCGAACACCGGGGAGCTGTTTTTT,CASRAEAANTGELFF
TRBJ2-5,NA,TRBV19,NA,TGTGCCAGTAACCACAGGGGGGGGATCCAAGAGACCCAGTACTTC,CASNHRGGIQETQYF
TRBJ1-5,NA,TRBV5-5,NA,TGTGCCAGCAGCTTGGCCAGAGGGTTCAATCAGCCCCAGCATTTT,CASSLARGFNQPQHF
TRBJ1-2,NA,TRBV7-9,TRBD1,TGTGCCAGCAGCTTTCGGACAGGGGGAGCCCGCGGCTACACCTTC,CASSFRTGGARGYTF
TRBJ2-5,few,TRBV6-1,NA,TGTGCCAGCAGTGAAGGGTTCAGGGGCGGGGAGACCCAGTACTTC,CASSEGFRGGETQYF
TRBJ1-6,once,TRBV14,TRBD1,TGTGCCAGCAGCGCTACCGGGACAGCGTTGAATTCACCCCTCCACTTT,CASSATGTALNSPLHF
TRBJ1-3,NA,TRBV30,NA,TGTGCCTGGTGTAAGGGTCCGGGGAACACCATATATTTT,CAWCKGPGNTIYF
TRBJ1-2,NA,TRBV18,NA,TGTGCCAGCTCACCACCGTTCCGCGACAGAAGAGCCTATGGCTACACCTTC,CASSPPFRDRRAYGYTF
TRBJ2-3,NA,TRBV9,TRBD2,TGTGCCAGCAGCGTGTCGTGGGACTACACAGATACGCAGTATTTT,CASSVSWDYTDTQYF
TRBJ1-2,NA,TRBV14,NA,TGTGCCAGCAGCCAAGAGCTAACTCTTTCTGGCTACACCTTC,CASSQELTLSGYTF
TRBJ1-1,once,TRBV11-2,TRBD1,TGTGCCAGCAGCTGGTTTTCTGGGACAGGGGCAGGGAACACTGAAGCTTTCTTT,CASSWFSGTGAGNTEAFF
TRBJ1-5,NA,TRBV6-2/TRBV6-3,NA,TGTGCCAGCAGTTACGGTCTCAGGGAGGGCCAGCCCCAGCATTTT,CASSYGLREGQPQHF
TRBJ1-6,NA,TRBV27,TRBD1,TGTGCCAGCAGCCGCTTGGACAGGAGCTCCTATAATTCACCCCTCCACTTT,CASSRLDRSSYNSPLHF
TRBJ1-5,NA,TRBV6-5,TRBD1,TGTGCCAGCAGTTCAGGACAGGGGGCAGGCAATCAGCCCCAGCATTTT,CASSSGQGAGNQPQHF
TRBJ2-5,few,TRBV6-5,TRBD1,TGTGCCAGCGGCCGCCCGGGACAGAATCAAGAGACCCAGTACTTC,CASGRPGQNQETQYF
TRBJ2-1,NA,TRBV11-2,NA,TGTGCCAGCAGCTACAGGGTTAACAATGAGCAGTTCTTC,CASSYRVNNEQFF
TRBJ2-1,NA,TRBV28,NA,TGTGCCAGCAGCGAGGAGGTTCATGAGCAGTTCTTC,CASSEEVHEQFF
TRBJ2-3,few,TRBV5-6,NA,TGTGCCAGCAGCCCCACTACGGGGGATACGCAGTATTTT,CASSPTTGDTQYF
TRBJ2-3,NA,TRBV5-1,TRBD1,TGCGCCAGCAGCCTAGGGACAGCTAGCACAGATACGCAGTATTTT,CASSLGTASTDTQYF
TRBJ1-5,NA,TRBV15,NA,TGTGCCACCAGCAGAGCAGGGTTGGGTCAGCCCCAGCATTTT,CATSRAGLGQPQHF
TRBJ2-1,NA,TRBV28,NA,TGTGCCAGCAGGGCCCCCGACAGCCCATCCTACAATGAGCAGTTCTTC,CASRAPDSPSYNEQFF
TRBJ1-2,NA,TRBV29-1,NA,TGCAGCGTTGGAGGGCATTGGGGCTACACCTTC,CSVGGHWGYTF
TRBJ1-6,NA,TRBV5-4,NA,TGTGCCAGCACCTCCGGGACCTATAATTCACCCCTCCACTTT,CASTSGTYNSPLHF
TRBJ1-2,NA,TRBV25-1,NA,TGTGCCAGCAAGAGGGATAACTATGGCTACACCTTC,CASKRDNYGYTF
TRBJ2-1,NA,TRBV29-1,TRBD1,TGCAGCGCCTACATTGGAGGTGACAGGGGAATCTCCTACAATGAGCAGTTCTTC,CSAYIGGDRGISYNEQFF
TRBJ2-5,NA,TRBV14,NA,TGTGCCAGCAGCGAGAGCTGGGACACAACCCAAGAGACCCAGTACTTC,CASSESWDTTQETQYF
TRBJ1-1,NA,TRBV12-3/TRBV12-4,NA,TGTGCCAGCAGGTCGCACCGGGGACAAATGGCTTTCTTT,CASRSHRGQMAFF